This record covers a single T cell receptor (beta chain). Using immunoSEQ multiplex PCR, the repertoire was profiled, and TCRdb retains in-frame clones only, with some absent. Among about 2.2 million clones, approximately 94% were seen once, and the ten largest hold 1.5% to 2%. This sample is drawn from a study of shared clonotypes between healthy human individuals. V lost 5 bases to trimming and J lost 5 bases, with 22 bases between them. The CDR3 contains 16 residues. Germline-derived CDR1 and CDR2 are MNHEY and SMNVEV (reference sequence). Cells designated naive CD8 were CD45RO-negative and were positively selected for CCR7, with terminally differentiated effector memory CD45RA+ cells excluded.

This rearrangement joins TRBV27 to TRBJ2-7; tentatively, D is TRBD2 (6 bases). Input material: naive CD8+ T cells from PBMCs. This clonotype was obtained from a man aged 18-30 years in good health. Some clones in this sample may be carry-over from other donors' samples. CDR3 sequence (DNA): TGTGCCAGCAGTCCGTCGACTGGGGAGGTCCGGGACGAGCAGTACTTC. It encodes CASSPSTGEVRDEQYF.